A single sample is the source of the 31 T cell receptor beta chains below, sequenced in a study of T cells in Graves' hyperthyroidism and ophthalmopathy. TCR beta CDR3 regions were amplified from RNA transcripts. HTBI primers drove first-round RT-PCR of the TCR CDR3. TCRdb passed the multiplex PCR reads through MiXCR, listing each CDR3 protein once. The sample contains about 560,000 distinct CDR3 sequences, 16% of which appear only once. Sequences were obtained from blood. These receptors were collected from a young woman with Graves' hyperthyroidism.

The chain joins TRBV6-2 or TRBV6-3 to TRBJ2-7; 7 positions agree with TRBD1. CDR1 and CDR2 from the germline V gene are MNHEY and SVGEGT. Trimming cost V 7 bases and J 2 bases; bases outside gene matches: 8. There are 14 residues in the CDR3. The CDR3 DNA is TGTGCCAGCACCCCCCGGACAGGACCCTACGAGCAGTACTTC. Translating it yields CASTPRTGPYEQYF.

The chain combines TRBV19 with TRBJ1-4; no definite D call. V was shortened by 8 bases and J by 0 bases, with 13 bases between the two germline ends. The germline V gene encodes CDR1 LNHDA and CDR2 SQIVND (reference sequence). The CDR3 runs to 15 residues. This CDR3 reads CASLRRAATNEKLFF. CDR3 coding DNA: TGTGCCAGTCTTCGGAGGGCAGCAACTAATGAAAAACTGTTTTTT.

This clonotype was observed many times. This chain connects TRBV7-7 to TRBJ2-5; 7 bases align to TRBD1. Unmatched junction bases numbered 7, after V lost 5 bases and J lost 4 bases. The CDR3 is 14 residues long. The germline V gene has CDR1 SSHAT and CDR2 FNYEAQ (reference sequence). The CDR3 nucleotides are TGTGCCAGCAGCCCCGGGACAGCTGGAGAGACCCAGTACTTC. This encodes CASSPGTAGETQYF.

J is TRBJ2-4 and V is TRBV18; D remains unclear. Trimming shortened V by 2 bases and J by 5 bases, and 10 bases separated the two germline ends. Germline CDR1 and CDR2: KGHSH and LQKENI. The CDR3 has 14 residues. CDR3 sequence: CASSPEPWENIQYF. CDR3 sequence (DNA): TGTGCCAGCTCACCAGAACCGTGGGAAAACATTCAGTACTTC.

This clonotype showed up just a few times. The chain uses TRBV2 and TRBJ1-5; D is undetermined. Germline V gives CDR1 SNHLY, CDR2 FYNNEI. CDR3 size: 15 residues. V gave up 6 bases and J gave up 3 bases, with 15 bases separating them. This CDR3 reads CASRRSGGLNQPQHF. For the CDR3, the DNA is TGTGCCAGCAGGCGCTCGGGAGGCCTCAATCAGCCCCAGCATTTT. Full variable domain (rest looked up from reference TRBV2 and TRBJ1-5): EPEVTQTPSHQVTQMGQEVILRCVPISNHLYFYWYRQILGQKVEFLVSFYNNEISEKSEIFDDQFSVERPDGSNFTLKIRSTKLEDSAMYFCASRRSGGLNQPQHFGDGTRLSIL.

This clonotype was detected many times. The CDR3 sequence: CASSLERGRYQETQYF. The CDR3 DNA sequence: TGTGCCAGCAGCTTAGAAAGAGGACGGTACCAAGAGACCCAGTACTTC. The chain joins TRBV13 to TRBJ2-5; D remains ambiguous. Per the germline V gene, CDR1 is PRHDT and CDR2 is FYEKMQ (reference sequence). The CDR3 sequence is 16 residues long. V lost 1 base to trimming and J lost 0 bases, with 12 bases between them.

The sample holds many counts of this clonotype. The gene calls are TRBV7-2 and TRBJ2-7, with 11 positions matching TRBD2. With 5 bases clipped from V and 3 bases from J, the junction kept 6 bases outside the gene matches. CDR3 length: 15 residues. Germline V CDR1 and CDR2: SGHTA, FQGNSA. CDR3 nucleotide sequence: TGTGCCAGCAGCATATTAGCGGGAGGGTACTACGAGCAGTACTTC. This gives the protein CASSILAGGYYEQYF.

This CDR3 is CASSPWTGIAKNIQYF. CDR3 DNA: TGTGCCAGCAGTCCTTGGACGGGCATAGCCAAAAACATTCAGTACTTC. V gene TRBV28 combines with J gene TRBJ2-4; D unclear. The V end lost 5 bases, the J end lost 0 bases, and 14 bases lay between the germline ends. The CDR3 contains 16 residues. Germline loops: CDR1 MDHEN, CDR2 SYDVKM.

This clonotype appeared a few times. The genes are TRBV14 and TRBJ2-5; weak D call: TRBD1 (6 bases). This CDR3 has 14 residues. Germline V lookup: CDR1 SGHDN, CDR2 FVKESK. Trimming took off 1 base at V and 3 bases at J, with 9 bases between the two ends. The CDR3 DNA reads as TGTGCCAGCAGCCAAGCCGGGACAAAAGAGACCCAGTACTTC. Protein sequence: CASSQAGTKETQYF. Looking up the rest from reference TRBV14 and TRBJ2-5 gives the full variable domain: EAGVTQFPSHSVIEKGQTVTLRCDPISGHDNLYWYRRVMGKEIKFLLHFVKESKQDESGMPNNRFLAERTGGTYSTLKVQPAELEDSGVYFCASSQAGTKETQYFGPGTRLLVL.

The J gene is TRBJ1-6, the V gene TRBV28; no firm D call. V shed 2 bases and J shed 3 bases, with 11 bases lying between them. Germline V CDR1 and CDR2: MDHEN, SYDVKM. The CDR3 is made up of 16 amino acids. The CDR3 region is CASSLPAIVYNSPLHF. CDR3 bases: TGTGCCAGCAGTTTACCGGCTATCGTCTATAATTCACCCCTCCACTTT. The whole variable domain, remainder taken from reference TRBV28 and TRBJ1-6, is DVKVTQSSRYLVKRTGEKVFLECVQDMDHENMFWYRQDPGLGLRLIYFSYDVKMKEKGDIPEGYSVSREKKERFSLILESASTNQTSMYLCASSLPAIVYNSPLHFGNGTRLTVT.

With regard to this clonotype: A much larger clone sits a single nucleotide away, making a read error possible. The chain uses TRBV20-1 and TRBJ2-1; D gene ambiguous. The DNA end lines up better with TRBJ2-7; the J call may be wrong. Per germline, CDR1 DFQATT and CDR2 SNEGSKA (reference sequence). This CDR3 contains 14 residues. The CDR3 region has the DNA TGCAGTGCTAGTTCCGTTAGCTCCTACAATGAGCAGTACTTC. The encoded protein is CSASSVSSYNEQYF.

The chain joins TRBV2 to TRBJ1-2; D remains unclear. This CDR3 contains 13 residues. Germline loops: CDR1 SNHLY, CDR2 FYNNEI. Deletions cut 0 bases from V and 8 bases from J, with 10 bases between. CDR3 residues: CASSEAILGGYTF. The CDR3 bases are TGTGCCAGCAGTGAAGCCATCCTTGGGGGCTACACCTTC.

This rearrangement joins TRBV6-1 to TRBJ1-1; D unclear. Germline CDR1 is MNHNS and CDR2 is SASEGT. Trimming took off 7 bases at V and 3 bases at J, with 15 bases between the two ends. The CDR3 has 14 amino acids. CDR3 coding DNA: TGTGCCAGCACTCCTCGAGGGTGGGACACTGAAGCTTTCTTT. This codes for CASTPRGWDTEAFF.

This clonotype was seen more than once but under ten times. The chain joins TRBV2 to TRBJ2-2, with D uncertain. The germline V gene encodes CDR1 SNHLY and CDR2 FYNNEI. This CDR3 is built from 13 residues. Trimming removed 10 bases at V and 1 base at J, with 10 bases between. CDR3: CATSRLNTGELFF. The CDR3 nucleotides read TGTGCCACCTCCCGATTGAACACCGGGGAGCTGTTTTTT.

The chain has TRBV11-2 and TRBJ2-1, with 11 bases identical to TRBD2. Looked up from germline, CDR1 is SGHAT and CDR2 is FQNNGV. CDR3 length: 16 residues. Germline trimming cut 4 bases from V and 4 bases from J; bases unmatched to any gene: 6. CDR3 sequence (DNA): TGTGCCAGCAGCTCGCGACTAGCGGGATTTTACAATGAGCAGTTCTTC. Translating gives CASSSRLAGFYNEQFF.

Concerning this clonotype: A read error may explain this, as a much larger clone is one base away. The CDR3 coding sequence is TGTGCCAGCAGCTTAGCGGTAGGGGGACGAGACATTAATGAAGAACTGTTTTTT. It yields the protein CASSLAVGGRDINEELFF. This chain joins TRBV7-9 and TRBJ1-4; TRBD1 might be the D (6 bases). The CDR3 is 18 residues long. The germline gives CDR1 SEHNR, CDR2 FQNEAQ (reference sequence).

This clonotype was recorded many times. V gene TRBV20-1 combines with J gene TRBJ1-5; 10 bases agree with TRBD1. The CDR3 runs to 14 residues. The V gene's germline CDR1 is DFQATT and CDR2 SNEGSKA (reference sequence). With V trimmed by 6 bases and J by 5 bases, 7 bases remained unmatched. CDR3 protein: CSAKVGTGDQPQHF. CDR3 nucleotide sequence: TGCAGTGCCAAGGTGGGGACAGGGGATCAGCCCCAGCATTTT.

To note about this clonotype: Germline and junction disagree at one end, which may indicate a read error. The DNA for the CDR3 is TGCGCCAGCAGCCGAGGAGGAGTCCTCACCTACGAGCGGTACTTC. Translating gives CASSRGGVLTYERYF. The J gene is TRBJ2-7, the V gene TRBV5-1; D might be TRBD2 (5 bases). The CDR3 has 15 amino acids. The germline CDR1 and CDR2 sequences are SGHRS and YFSETQ.

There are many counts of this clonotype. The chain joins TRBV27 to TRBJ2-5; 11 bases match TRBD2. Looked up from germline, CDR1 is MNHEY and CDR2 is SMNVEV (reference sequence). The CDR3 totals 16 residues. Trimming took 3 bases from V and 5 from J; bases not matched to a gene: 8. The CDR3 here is CASSFFLAGGLETQYF. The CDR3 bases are TGTGCCAGCAGTTTTTTCCTAGCGGGAGGTCTTGAGACCCAGTACTTC.

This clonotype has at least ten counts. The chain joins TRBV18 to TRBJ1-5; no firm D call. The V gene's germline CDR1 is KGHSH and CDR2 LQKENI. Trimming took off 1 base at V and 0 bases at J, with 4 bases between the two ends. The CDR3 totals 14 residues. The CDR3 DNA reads TGTGCCAGCTCACCACTATATAGCAATCAGCCCCAGCATTTT. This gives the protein CASSPLYSNQPQHF.

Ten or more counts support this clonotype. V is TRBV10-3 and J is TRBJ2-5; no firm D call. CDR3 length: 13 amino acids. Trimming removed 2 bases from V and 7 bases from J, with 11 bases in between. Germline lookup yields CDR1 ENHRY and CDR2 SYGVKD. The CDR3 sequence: CAISEGGYGTQYF. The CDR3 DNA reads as TGTGCCATCAGTGAGGGCGGATATGGGACCCAGTACTTC.

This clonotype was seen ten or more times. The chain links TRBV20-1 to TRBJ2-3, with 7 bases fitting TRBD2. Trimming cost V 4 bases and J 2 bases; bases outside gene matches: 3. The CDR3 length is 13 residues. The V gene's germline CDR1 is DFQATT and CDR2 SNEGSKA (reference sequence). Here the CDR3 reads CSATSGNTDTQYF. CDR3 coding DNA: TGCAGTGCTACCAGCGGGAACACAGATACGCAGTATTTT.

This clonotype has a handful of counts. Here the CDR3 reads CASSPRNQPQHF. As DNA, the CDR3 is TGTGCCAGCAGTCCCAGGAATCAGCCCCAGCATTTT. The chain carries TRBV28 and TRBJ1-5; D not resolved. The CDR3 runs to 12 residues. Germline V gene lookup returns CDR1 MDHEN and CDR2 SYDVKM. The germline V and J ends were trimmed by 5 bases and 4 bases, with 6 bases remaining between them. The whole variable domain, filled in from reference TRBV28 and TRBJ1-5, reads DVKVTQSSRYLVKRTGEKVFLECVQDMDHENMFWYRQDPGLGLRLIYFSYDVKMKEKGDIPEGYSVSREKKERFSLILESASTNQTSMYLCASSPRNQPQHFGDGTRLSIL.

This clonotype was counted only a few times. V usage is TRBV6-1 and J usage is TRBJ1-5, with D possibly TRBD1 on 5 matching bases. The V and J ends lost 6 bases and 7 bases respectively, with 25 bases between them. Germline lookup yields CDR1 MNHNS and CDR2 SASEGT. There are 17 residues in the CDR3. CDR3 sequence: CASRVHRDRTAGQPQHF. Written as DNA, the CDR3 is TGTGCCAGCAGGGTACACCGGGACCGAACCGCGGGGCAGCCCCAGCATTTT.

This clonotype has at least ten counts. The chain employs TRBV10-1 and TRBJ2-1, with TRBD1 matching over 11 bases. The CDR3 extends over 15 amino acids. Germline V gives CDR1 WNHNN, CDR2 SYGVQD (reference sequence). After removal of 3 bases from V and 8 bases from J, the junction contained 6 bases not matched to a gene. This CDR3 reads CASSDGTGGSDEQFF. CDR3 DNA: TGCGCCAGCAGTGACGGGACAGGGGGTAGCGATGAGCAGTTCTTC.

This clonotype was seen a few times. CDR3: CATSVNTDTQYF. The DNA of the CDR3 is TGTGCCACCAGTGTGAACACAGATACGCAGTATTTT. This chain connects TRBV24-1 to TRBJ2-3; no firm D call. The germline CDR1 and CDR2 sequences are KGHDR and SFDVKD. V was trimmed by 5 bases and J by 2 bases, leaving 4 bases between them. There are 12 residues in the CDR3.

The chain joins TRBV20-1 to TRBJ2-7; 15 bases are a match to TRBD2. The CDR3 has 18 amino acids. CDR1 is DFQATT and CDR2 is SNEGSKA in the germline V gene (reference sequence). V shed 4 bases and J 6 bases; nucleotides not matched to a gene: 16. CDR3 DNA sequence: TGCAGTGCTACCGGGACTAGCGGGAGGAAGCACCAGCTCCCCGAGCAGTACTTC. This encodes CSATGTSGRKHQLPEQYF.

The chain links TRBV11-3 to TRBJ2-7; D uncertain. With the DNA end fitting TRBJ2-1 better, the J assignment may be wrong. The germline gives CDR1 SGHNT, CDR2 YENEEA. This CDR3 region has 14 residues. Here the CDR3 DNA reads TGTGCCAGCAGCTCAAGTGGCAAACCTTACGAGCAGTTCTTC. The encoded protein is CASSSSGKPYEQFF.

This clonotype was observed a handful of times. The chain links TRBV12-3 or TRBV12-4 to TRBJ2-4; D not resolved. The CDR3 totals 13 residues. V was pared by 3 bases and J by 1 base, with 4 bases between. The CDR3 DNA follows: TGTGCCAGCAGTTTTGCGGCCAAAAACATTCAGTACTTC. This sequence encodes CASSFAAKNIQYF.

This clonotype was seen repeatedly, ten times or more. The CDR3 DNA reads as TGCGCCAGCAGCTTGACACACCCGACCTACAATGAGCAGTTCTTC. This encodes CASSLTHPTYNEQFF. This chain joins TRBV5-1 and TRBJ2-1; D call uncertain. This CDR3 contains 15 residues. The V and J ends lost 1 base and 2 bases respectively, with 10 bases between them. The V gene's germline CDR1 is SGHRS and CDR2 YFSETQ.

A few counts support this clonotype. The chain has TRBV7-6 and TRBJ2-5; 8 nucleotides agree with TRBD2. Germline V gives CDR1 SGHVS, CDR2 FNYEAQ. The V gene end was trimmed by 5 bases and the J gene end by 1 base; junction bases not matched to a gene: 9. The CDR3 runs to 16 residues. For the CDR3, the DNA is TGTGCCAGCAGCCCGTCCTGGCGGGGGGTCCAAGAGACCCAGTACTTC. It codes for CASSPSWRGVQETQYF.